This TCR beta chain originates from a study of OX40 agonist ivuxolimab in advanced cancers. The wider study: Participants, approximately 80% male, averaged roughly 60 years of age, ranging from 23 to 79.

Here immunoSEQ multiplex PCR was the method, and the copy in TCRdb shows in-frame clones only, minus some. The repertoire holds roughly 16,000 clones, with around four fifths as singletons. The study's findings and limits: In the 0.1 to 3.0 mg/kg range, CD4+ and CD8+ blood T cells had expanded clonally by week 6.

Systemic immunosuppression or a history of autoimmune disease excluded patients. Concerning this clone itself: Its antigen remains unknown.

The V and J ends lost 0 bases and 8 bases respectively, with 13 bases between them. The CDR3 runs 14 residues. Germline assignment: CDR1 MGHRA and CDR2 YSYEKL. The sequence derives from an adult with an advanced solid tumor such as melanoma, head and neck, liver or kidney cancer. V and J are TRBV4-1 and TRBJ1-2; possible D gene TRBD1, 5 bases. The sample was CD4+ or CD8+ T cells sorted from blood, taken in a trial of the OX40 agonist ivuxolimab. The CDR3 DNA follows: TGCGCCAGCAGCCAAGAACAGGCCCGCCGCGGCTACACCTTC. Its protein product is CASSQEQARRGYTF.